These 2 T cell receptor beta chains originate from one sample sequenced in a study of T cells in Graves' hyperthyroidism and ophthalmopathy. The TCR beta CDR3 regions underwent amplification using RNA transcripts as the source. The HTBI set primed first-round TCR CDR3 RT-PCR. TCRdb itself ran the multiplex PCR reads through MiXCR, one entry per CDR3 protein. Of over 700,000 distinct CDR3 sequences in the sample, 38% were seen once. Material for sequencing was blood. The receptor source for this set is a man aged 18 to 30 with Graves' hyperthyroidism.

This clonotype has a count of ten or more. The junction does not match germline at one end; this may be a read error. This chain connects TRBV7-7 to TRBJ2-5, with a tentative D call TRBD2 (5 bases). Germline values: CDR1 SSHAT, CDR2 FNYEAQ (reference sequence). The CDR3 sequence is 15 residues long. The CDR3 DNA is TGTGCTAGCAGCTTAGCGTCAGGCCCTCCGGAGACCCAGTACTTC. Its translation is CASSLASGPPETQYF.

This clonotype was seen a few times. This may be a read error: a much more frequent sequence differs by one nucleotide. The chain carries TRBV25-1 and TRBJ1-1, with no clear D. The germline V gene encodes CDR1 MGHDK and CDR2 SYGVNS. The germline V and J ends were trimmed by 3 bases and 1 base, with 9 bases remaining between them. The CDR3 length is 14 residues. CDR3 bases: TGTGCCAGCAGTGAGGAGGGTTGGAACACTGAAGCTTTCTTT. Its protein product is CASSEEGWNTEAFF.